The clone carrying this T cell receptor beta chain was seen at least ten times. This CDR3 is 14 amino acids long. Germline lookup yields CDR1 SGHAT and CDR2 FQNNGV. V lost 1 base to trimming and J lost 2 bases, with 9 bases between them. These data are taken from a study of Graves' ophthalmopathy and Graves' hyperthyroidism. Researchers took RNA transcripts and amplified TCR beta CDR3 regions from them. First-round RT-PCR employed HTBI primers, with a second-round multiplex PCR after it. TCRdb reprocessed the multiplex PCR reads with MiXCR, giving one entry per CDR3 protein. The profile shows 400,000 or so distinct CDR3 sequences, approximately 18% of them singletons.

J is TRBJ2-7 and V is TRBV11-2, with D possibly TRBD1 on 5 matching bases. The receptor's source is an adult woman with stable Graves' hyperthyroidism. The sequencing sample was made of peripheral blood. The chain's CDR3 is CASSLGIGAYEQYF. CDR3 nucleotides: TGTGCCAGCAGCTTAGGGATAGGGGCCTACGAGCAGTACTTC.